Following are 15 T cell receptor beta chains from one sample sequenced in a study of T cell repertoires in cytomegalovirus infection. TCRdb re-derived calls from the reads in MiXCR, one entry per CDR3 protein. This table holds approximately 180,000 distinct CDR3 sequences, approximately 9.6% found once. Sequenced material: PBMCs. The receptors were gathered from a human donor in good health (CMV status not recorded). Some clones in this sample may be carry-over from other donors' samples.

Worth noting for this clonotype: It may be a read error: a sequence one base away is much more abundant. The rearrangement joins TRBV9 to TRBJ2-7, with D hard to call. The J call may be in error: the DNA end matches TRBJ2-1 better. Germline CDR1 SGDLS, CDR2 YYNGEE. CDR3 length equals 14 residues. CDR3 sequence: CASSTTTEAYEQFF. The DNA of the CDR3 is TGTGCCAGCAGCACCACGACTGAGGCCTACGAGCAGTTCTTC.

DNA for the CDR3: TGCAGTGCTTCAGCCTTCATAGCGGGGATCAACACAGATACGCAGTATTTT. As protein: CSASAFIAGINTDTQYF. This chain uses TRBV20-1 with TRBJ2-3, with 8 bases lining up with TRBD2. The V segment lost 5 bases and the J segment 2 bases; nucleotides outside the gene matches: 15. Germline V gives CDR1 DFQATT, CDR2 SNEGSKA (reference sequence). The CDR3 loop spans 17 amino acids.

The chain joins TRBV6-8 to TRBJ2-1; 9 bases align to TRBD2. The J segment lost 0 bases and the V segment lost 3 bases, leaving 9 bases of the junction unmatched. Germline CDR1 and CDR2: MNHGY and SAAAGT. The CDR3 has 18 amino acids. The CDR3 is CASSYSGGRVSSYNEQFF. The CDR3 DNA reads as TGTGCCAGCAGTTATTCTGGCGGGAGGGTTAGCTCCTACAATGAGCAGTTCTTC.

The sample holds a few counts of this clonotype. The chain is built from TRBV5-5 and TRBJ2-5, with a tentative D call TRBD1 (6 bases). The germline CDR1 and CDR2 sequences are SGHKS and YYEKEE (reference sequence). The CDR3 consists of 13 residues. With 5 bases removed from V and 3 bases from J, the gap between germline ends came to 11 bases. CDR3 loop: CASSSQGKETQYF. DNA for the CDR3: TGTGCCAGCAGTTCACAGGGAAAAGAGACCCAGTACTTC.

V and J are TRBV20-1 and TRBJ2-5; D is possibly TRBD1 (6 bases). The V end lost 4 bases, the J end lost 5 bases, and 11 bases lay between the germline ends. The CDR3 contains 12 residues. From germline, CDR1 is DFQATT and CDR2 SNEGSKA (reference sequence). CDR3 protein: CSATGEAETQYF. CDR3 sequence (DNA): TGCAGTGCTACAGGGGAAGCGGAGACCCAGTACTTC.

This clonotype has ten or more counts. This chain links TRBV29-1 with TRBJ1-2; D call uncertain. CDR3 length equals 11 residues. V dropped 4 bases and J dropped 5 bases, with 8 bases sitting between them. The germline CDR1 and CDR2 sequences are SQVTM and ANQGSEA. CDR3 protein: CSVVEGYGYTF. In DNA form, the CDR3 reads TGCAGCGTTGTCGAAGGGTATGGCTACACCTTC.

The table lists this clonotype with many counts. The V gene is TRBV12-3 or TRBV12-4, the J gene TRBJ1-1; TRBD1 matches at 7 bases. With 3 bases clipped from V and 6 bases from J, the junction kept 4 bases outside the gene matches. The CDR3 contains 13 residues. CDR3 DNA sequence: TGTGCCAGCAGTTTTCAGGGGGTGGCTGAAGCTTTCTTT. Its translation: CASSFQGVAEAFF.

The V and J genes are TRBV7-9 and TRBJ2-7; 9 bases align to TRBD2. V trimming: 0 bases; J trimming: 0 bases; junction bases outside the gene matches: 6. Germline CDR1 SEHNR, CDR2 FQNEAQ (reference sequence). The length of the CDR3 is 17 residues. The CDR3 loop reads CASSLALGTSNSYEQYF. The CDR3 bases are TGTGCCAGCAGCTTAGCGCTAGGGACTAGCAACTCCTACGAGCAGTACTTC. Supplemented by reference TRBV7-9 and TRBJ2-7, the full variable domain reads DTGVSQNPRHKITKRGQNVTFRCDPISEHNRLYWYRQTLGQGPEFLTYFQNEAQLEKSRLLSDRFSAERPKGSFSTLEIQRTEQGDSAMYLCASSLALGTSNSYEQYFGPGTRLTVT.

This clonotype was detected only a few times. This chain joins TRBV30 and TRBJ1-1; D possibly corresponds to TRBD1 (5 bases). The ends were cut back, 2 bases at V and 5 bases at J, with 18 bases in the middle. Germline V gene sequence: CDR1 GTSNPN, CDR2 SVGIG (reference sequence). CDR3 length: 15 residues. The CDR3 DNA reads TGTGCCTGGAGTCCAGGAGGCGGGGGATGGACTGAAGCTTTCTTT. As protein: CAWSPGGGGWTEAFF.

In this sample, this clonotype turned up many times. This chain uses TRBV3-1 with TRBJ1-2; a possible D gene is TRBD1 (6 bases). Trimming shortened V by 7 bases and J by 1 base, and 10 bases separated the two germline ends. This CDR3 has 13 residues. In germline, CDR1 is LGHDT, CDR2 YNNKEL (reference sequence). The CDR3 DNA sequence: TGTGCCAGCAACTCGGGACATAACTATGGCTACACCTTC. This translates into CASNSGHNYGYTF. Together with reference TRBV3-1 and TRBJ1-2, the CDR3 gives the full variable domain: DTAVSQTPKYLVTQMGNDKSIKCEQNLGHDTMYWYKQDSKKFLKIMFSYNNKELIINETVPNRFSPKSPDKAHLNLHINSLELGDSAVYFCASNSGHNYGYTFGSGTRLTVV.

This clonotype was counted between two and nine times. The genes are TRBV15 and TRBJ2-2, with D perhaps TRBD1 (6 bases). The CDR3 has 17 residues. Looked up from germline, CDR1 is LNHNV and CDR2 is YYDKDF (reference sequence). V lost 1 base and J 1 base, leaving 13 bases between the germline ends. In DNA, the CDR3 is TGTGCCACCAGCAGAGTGTTGGGGGCCCGGAACACCGGGGAGCTGTTTTTT. The encoded protein is CATSRVLGARNTGELFF.

This clonotype was seen ten or more times. The CDR3 is CASSLLYEQYF. The CDR3 region has the DNA TGTGCCAGCAGCTTACTGTACGAGCAGTACTTC. This chain uses TRBV7-2 with TRBJ2-7, with D unresolved. The V end lost 2 bases, the J end lost 4 bases, and 3 bases lay between the germline ends. The germline V gene encodes CDR1 SGHTA and CDR2 FQGNSA. The CDR3 runs 11 residues.

The sample holds many counts of this clonotype. This chain uses TRBV19 with TRBJ1-1; D gene unclear. The CDR3 extends over 13 amino acids. V lost 5 bases and J 1 base, leaving 8 bases between the germline ends. CDR1 is LNHDA and CDR2 is SQIVND in the germline V gene (reference sequence). Written as DNA, the CDR3 is TGTGCCAGTAGTGACCTTGGGAACACTGAAGCTTTCTTT. Translated: CASSDLGNTEAFF.

This rearrangement joins TRBV19 to TRBJ2-1; 7 nucleotides agree with TRBD2. This CDR3 has 14 residues. Germline trimming cut 0 bases from V and 9 bases from J; bases unmatched to any gene: 5. CDR1 is LNHDA, CDR2 SQIVND, per germline (reference sequence). The CDR3 nucleotides are TGTGCCAGTAGTATAGATTTGTCTAGCGGTGAGCAGTTCTTC. As protein: CASSIDLSSGEQFF.

The CDR3 nucleotides are TGTGCCAGCACCAGAAAGACCCACGGGTCAGGGTGGAATCAGCCCCAGCATTTT. Translating it yields CASTRKTHGSGWNQPQHF. The V call is TRBV12-3 or TRBV12-4, the J call TRBJ1-5; D possibly corresponds to TRBD1 (5 bases). The CDR3 is made up of 18 amino acids. Deletions cut 7 bases from V and 4 bases from J, with 26 bases between.